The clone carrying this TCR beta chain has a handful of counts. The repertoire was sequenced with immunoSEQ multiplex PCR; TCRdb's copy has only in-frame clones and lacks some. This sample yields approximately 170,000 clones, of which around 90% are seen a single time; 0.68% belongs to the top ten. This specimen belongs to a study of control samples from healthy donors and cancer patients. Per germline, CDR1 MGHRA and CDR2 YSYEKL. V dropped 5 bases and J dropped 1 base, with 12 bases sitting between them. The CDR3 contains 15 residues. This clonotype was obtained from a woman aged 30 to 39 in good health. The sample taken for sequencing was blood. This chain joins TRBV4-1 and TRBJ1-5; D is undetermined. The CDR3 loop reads CASSERAGSNQPQHF. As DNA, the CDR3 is TGCGCCAGCAGCGAACGTGCGGGAAGCAATCAGCCCCAGCATTTT.